The clone carrying this T cell receptor (beta chain) has just a few counts. Unique molecular identifiers featured in how the TCRbeta library was prepared. MiXCR was run by TCRdb on the PCR reads, yielding one entry per CDR3 protein. Here the sample spans 640,000 or so distinct CDR3 sequences, 16% being singletons. The sample is drawn from a study of T-cell reconstitution after alpha-beta-depleted transplantation in children. Germline CDR1 and CDR2: MDHEN and SYDVKM. The length of the CDR3 is 15 residues. The junction had 12 bases not matched to a gene; V was cut back by 6 bases and J by 6 bases. The starting material was PBMCs from the stem cell graft donor, obtained from the stem cell graft. The chain couples TRBV28 to TRBJ1-2, with 8 bases that match TRBD1. The sequence was collected from a human donor who donated a stem cell graft to a child with acute myeloid leukemia. DNA for the CDR3: TGTGCCAGCAGCCAGCCCCGGACAGGGAGAAATGGCTACACCTTC. Translation: CASSQPRTGRNGYTF.